The clone carrying this T cell receptor beta chain was observed many times. The target antigen is unknown. TCRdb re-derived calls from the multiplex PCR reads in MiXCR, one entry per CDR3 protein. The sample records about 130,000 distinct CDR3 sequences, over 20% being singletons. Germline lookup yields CDR1 KGHDR and CDR2 SFDVKD. The CDR3 length is 22 residues. V lost 5 bases and J 2 bases, leaving 34 bases between the germline ends. The lymph nodes were axillary draining lymph nodes from breast cancer patients. These data belong to a study of breast tumors, draining lymph nodes, adjacent tissues. Study outcomes and limitations: Most tumor T cells seemingly derive from lymph node, then expand in tumor. Compared with lymph nodes, tumors were less diverse; compared with nontumor tissue, more. Tumor and nontumor repertoires were significantly more similar in luminal-like than in basal-like breast cancer.

This TCR came from a female donor with breast cancer. Some clones in this sample may be carry-over from other donors' samples. The V gene is TRBV24-1, the J gene TRBJ2-3; D is tentatively TRBD1 or TRBD2 (6 bases each). Material: axillary lymph node tissue. The CDR3 DNA is TGTGCCACCAGTGGGGCAGGGGACTTAAAGTACCCGGGACAAACTCCCACAGATACGCAGTATTTT. It translates to CATSGAGDLKYPGQTPTDTQYF.